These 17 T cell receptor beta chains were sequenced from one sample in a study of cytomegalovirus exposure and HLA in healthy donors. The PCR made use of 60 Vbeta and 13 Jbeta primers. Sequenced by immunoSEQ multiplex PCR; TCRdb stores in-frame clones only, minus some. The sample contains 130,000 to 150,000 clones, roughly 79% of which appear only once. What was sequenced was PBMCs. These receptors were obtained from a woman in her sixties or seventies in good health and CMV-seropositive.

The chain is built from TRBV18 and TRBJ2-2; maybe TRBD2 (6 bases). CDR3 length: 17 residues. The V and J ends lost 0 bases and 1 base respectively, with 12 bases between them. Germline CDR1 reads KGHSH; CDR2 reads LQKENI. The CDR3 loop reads CASSPPGRGLNTGELFF. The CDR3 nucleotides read TGTGCCAGCTCACCACCGGGGCGGGGATTGAACACCGGGGAGCTGTTTTTT. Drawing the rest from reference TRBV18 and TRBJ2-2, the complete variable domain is NAGVMQNPRHLVRRRGQEARLRCSPMKGHSHVYWYRQLPEEGLKFMVYLQKENIIDESGMPKERFSAEFPKEGPSILRIQQVVRGDSAAYFCASSPPGRGLNTGELFFGEGSRLTVL.

The CDR3: CASSSGAGPPYEQYF. For the CDR3, the DNA is TGCGCCAGCAGCTCCGGGGCGGGACCCCCCTACGAGCAGTACTTC. The chain has TRBV5-1 and TRBJ2-7; TRBD2 might be the D (6 bases). Germline lookup yields CDR1 SGHRS and CDR2 YFSETQ. This CDR3 is 15 amino acids long. V gave up 3 bases and J gave up 2 bases, with 15 bases separating them.

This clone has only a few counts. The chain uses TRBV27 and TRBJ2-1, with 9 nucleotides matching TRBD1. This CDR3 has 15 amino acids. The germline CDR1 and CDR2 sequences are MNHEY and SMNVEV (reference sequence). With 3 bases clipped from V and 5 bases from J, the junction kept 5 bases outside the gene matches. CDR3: CASSLGDRVNNEQFF. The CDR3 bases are TGTGCCAGCAGTTTGGGGGACAGGGTAAACAATGAGCAGTTCTTC.

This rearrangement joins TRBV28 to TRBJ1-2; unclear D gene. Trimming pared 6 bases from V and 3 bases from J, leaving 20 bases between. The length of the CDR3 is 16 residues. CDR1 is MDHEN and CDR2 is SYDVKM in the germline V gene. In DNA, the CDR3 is TGTGCCAGCAGCCTAAGCCCCCGGGTGTCGGACTATGGCTACACCTTC. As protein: CASSLSPRVSDYGYTF.

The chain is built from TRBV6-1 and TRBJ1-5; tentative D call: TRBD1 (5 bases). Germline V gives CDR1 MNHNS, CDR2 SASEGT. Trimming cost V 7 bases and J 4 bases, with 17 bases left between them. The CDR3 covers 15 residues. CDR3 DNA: TGTGCCAGCATTCTGGGACTGGGGGGGAATCAGCCCCAGCATTTT. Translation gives CASILGLGGNQPQHF.

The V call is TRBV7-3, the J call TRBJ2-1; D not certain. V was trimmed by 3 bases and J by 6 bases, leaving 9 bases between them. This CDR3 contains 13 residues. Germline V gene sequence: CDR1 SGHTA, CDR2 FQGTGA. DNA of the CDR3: TGTGCCAGCAGCTTGTGGTCGCGCAATGAGCAGTTCTTC. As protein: CASSLWSRNEQFF.

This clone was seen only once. This CDR3 is CASRLSRSTDTQYF. The CDR3, as DNA: TGTGCCAGCAGGTTGTCGCGGAGCACAGATACGCAGTATTTT. The chain joins TRBV11-1 to TRBJ2-3; D unresolved. The ends were cut back, 6 bases at V and 0 bases at J, with 10 bases in the middle. CDR1 and CDR2 (germline): SGHAT, FQDESV (reference sequence). The CDR3 runs 14 residues.

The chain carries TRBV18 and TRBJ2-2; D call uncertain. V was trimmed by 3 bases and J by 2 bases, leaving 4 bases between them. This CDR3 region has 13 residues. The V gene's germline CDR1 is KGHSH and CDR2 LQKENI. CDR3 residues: CASSPGNTGELFF. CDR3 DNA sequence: TGTGCCAGCTCACCTGGCAACACCGGGGAGCTGTTTTTT. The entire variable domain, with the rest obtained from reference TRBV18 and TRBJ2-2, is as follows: NAGVMQNPRHLVRRRGQEARLRCSPMKGHSHVYWYRQLPEEGLKFMVYLQKENIIDESGMPKERFSAEFPKEGPSILRIQQVVRGDSAAYFCASSPGNTGELFFGEGSRLTVL.

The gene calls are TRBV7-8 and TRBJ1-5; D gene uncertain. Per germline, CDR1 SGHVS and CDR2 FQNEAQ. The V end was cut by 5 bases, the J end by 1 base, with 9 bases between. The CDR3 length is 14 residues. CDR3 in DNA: TGTGCCAGCAGCGAGAGGGAGAGCAATCAGCCCCAGCATTTT. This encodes CASSERESNQPQHF.

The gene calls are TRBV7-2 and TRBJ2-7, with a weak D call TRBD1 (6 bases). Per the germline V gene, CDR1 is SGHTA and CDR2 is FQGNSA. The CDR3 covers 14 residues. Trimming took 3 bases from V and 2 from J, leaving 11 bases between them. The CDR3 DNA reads TGTGCCAGCAGCTTGACTTACAGGGCCTACGAGCAGTACTTC. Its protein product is CASSLTYRAYEQYF.

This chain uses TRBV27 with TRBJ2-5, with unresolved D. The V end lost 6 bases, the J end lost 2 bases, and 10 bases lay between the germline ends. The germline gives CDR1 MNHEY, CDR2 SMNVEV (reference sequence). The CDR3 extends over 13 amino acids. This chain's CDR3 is CASRKPGQETQYF. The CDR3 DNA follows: TGTGCCAGCAGGAAGCCAGGTCAAGAGACCCAGTACTTC.

This CDR3 reads CASSHDRAKNIQYF. The DNA of the CDR3 is TGTGCCAGCAGCCACGACAGGGCCAAAAACATTCAGTACTTC. The rearrangement links TRBV7-2 to TRBJ2-4; perhaps TRBD1 as D (6 bases). From germline, CDR1 is SGHTA and CDR2 FQGNSA. V lost 5 bases and J lost 1, with 9 bases in between. The CDR3 is made up of 14 amino acids.

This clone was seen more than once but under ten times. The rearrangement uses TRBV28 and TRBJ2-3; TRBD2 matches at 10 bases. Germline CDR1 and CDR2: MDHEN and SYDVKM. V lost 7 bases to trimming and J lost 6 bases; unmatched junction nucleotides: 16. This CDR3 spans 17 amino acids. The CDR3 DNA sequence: TGTGCCAGCATCAAAGCCGGGACTAGCGCCATCGGGGATACGCAGTATTTT. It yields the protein CASIKAGTSAIGDTQYF. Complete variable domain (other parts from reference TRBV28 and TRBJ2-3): DVKVTQSSRYLVKRTGEKVFLECVQDMDHENMFWYRQDPGLGLRLIYFSYDVKMKEKGDIPEGYSVSREKKERFSLILESASTNQTSMYLCASIKAGTSAIGDTQYFGPGTRLTVL.

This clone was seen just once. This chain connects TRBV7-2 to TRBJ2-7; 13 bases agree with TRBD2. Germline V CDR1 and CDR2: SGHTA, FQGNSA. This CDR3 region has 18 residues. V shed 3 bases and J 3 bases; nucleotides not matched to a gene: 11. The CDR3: CASSLVSGTSGVRYEQYF. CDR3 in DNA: TGTGCCAGCAGCTTGGTTTCGGGGACTAGCGGGGTTCGCTACGAGCAGTACTTC.

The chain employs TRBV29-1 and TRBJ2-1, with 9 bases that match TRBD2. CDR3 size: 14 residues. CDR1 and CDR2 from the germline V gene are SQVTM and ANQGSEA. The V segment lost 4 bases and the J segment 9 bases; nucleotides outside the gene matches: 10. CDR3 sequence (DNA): TGCAGCGTTGTTGGTAGCGGGAGAGTTAGTGAGCAGTTCTTC. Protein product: CSVVGSGRVSEQFF.

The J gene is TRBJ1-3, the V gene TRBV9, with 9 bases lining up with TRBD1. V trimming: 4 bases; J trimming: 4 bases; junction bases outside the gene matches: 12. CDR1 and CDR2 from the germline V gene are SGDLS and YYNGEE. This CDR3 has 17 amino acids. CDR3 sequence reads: CASSPDRGHPGGNTIYF. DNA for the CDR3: TGTGCCAGCAGCCCGGACAGGGGTCATCCTGGAGGAAACACCATATATTTT.

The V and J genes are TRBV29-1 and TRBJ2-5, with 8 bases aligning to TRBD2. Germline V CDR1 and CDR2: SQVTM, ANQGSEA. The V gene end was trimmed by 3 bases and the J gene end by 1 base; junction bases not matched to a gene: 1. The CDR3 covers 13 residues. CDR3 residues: CSVDTSGQETQYF. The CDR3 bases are TGCAGCGTTGACACTAGCGGCCAAGAGACCCAGTACTTC.